This T cell receptor (beta chain) comes out of a study of CXCR3-negative and CXCR3-positive naive CD8 T cells. Broader study findings: CXCR3-positive naive cells had more hydrophobic TRB CDR3s than CXCR3-negative naive cells.

The length of the CDR3 is 15 residues. The germline V gene has CDR1 DFQATT and CDR2 SNEGSKA (reference sequence). Via 5' RACE with UMI labels, TRB cDNA libraries were prepared. Each CDR3 protein gets one entry in TCRdb, which reprocessed the 5' RACE reads and gives no DNA. In total, the table holds 90,000 to 150,000 distinct CDR3 sequences. Naive CD8+ T cells displayed a CD45RO-CCR7+CD27+CD95- phenotype. Regarding this clonotype: Its antigen is undetermined.

This chain joins TRBV20-1 and TRBJ2-4. Sequenced: naive CXCR3+ CD8+ T cells from blood. Documented subset: CD45RO-CCR7+CD27+CD95- naive CD8+ T cells expressing CXCR3 (TNR3+). The source is a human donor in good health. Some clones in this sample may be carry-over from other donors' samples. CDR3 sequence reads: CSASDPMGAKNIQYF.